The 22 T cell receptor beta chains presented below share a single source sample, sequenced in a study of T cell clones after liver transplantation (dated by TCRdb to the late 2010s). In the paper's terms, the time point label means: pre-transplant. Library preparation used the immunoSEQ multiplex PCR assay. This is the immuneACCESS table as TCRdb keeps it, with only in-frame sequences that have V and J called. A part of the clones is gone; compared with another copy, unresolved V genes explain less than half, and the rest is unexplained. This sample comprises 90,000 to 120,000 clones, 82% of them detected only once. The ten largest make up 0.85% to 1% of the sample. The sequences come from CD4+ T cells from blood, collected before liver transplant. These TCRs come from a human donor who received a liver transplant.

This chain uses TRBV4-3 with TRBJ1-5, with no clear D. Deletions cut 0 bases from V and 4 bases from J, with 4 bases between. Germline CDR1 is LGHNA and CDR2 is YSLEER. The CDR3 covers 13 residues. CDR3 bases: TGCGCCAGCAGCCAAGATGGGAATCAGCCCCAGCATTTT. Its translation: CASSQDGNQPQHF.

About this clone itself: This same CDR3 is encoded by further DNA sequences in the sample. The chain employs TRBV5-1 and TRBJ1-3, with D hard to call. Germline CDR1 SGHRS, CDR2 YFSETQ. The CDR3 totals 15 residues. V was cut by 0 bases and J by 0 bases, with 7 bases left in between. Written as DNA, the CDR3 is TGCGCCAGCAGCTTGGTTGGGGACTCTGGAAACACCATATATTTT. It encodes CASSLVGDSGNTIYF. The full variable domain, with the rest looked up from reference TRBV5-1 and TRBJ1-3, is KAGVTQTPRYLIKTRGQQVTLSCSPISGHRSVSWYQQTPGQGLQFLFEYFSETQRNKGNFPGRFSGRQFSNSRSEMNVSTLELGDSALYLCASSLVGDSGNTIYFGEGSWLTVV.

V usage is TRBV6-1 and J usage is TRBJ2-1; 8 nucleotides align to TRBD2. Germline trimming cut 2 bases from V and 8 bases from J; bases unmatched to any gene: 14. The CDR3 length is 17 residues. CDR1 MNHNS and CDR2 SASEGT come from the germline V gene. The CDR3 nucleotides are TGTGCCAGCAGTGAATTTCGGGGGACTAGTACGACGGATGAGCAGTTCTTC. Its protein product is CASSEFRGTSTTDEQFF.

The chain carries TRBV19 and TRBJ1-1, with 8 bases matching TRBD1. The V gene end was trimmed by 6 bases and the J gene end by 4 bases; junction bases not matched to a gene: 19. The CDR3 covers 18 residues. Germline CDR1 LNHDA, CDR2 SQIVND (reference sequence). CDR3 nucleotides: TGTGCCAGTAGAAAGACGGACAGGGTAGGGACCGGGGGCACTGAAGCTTTCTTT. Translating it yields CASRKTDRVGTGGTEAFF.

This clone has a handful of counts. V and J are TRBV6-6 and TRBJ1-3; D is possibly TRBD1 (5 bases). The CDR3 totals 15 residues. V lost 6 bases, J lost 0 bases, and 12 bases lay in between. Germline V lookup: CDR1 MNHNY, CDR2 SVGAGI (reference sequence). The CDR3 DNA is TGTGCCAGCAGAATACGTGGGGGCTCTGGAAACACCATATATTTT. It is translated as CASRIRGGSGNTIYF.

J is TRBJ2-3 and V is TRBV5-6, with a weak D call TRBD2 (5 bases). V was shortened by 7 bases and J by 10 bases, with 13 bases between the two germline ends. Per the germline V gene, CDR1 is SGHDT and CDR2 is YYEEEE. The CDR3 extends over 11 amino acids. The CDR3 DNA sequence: TGTGCCAGCGGACGGACTGCGGCGCAGTATTTT. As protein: CASGRTAAQYF.

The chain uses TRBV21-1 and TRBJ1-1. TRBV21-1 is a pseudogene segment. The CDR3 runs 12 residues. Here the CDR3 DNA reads TGTGCCAGCAGTTCCGGACGTATTGAAGCTTTCTTT. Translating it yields CASSSGRIEAFF.

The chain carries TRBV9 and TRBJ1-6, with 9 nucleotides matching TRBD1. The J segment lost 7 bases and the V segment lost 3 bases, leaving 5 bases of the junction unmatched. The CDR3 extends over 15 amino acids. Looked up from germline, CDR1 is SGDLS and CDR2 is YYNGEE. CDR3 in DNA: TGTGCCAGCAGCGGGGGACAGGGACGCAATTCACCCCTCCACTTT. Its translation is CASSGGQGRNSPLHF. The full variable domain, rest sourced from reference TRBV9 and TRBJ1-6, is DSGVTQTPKHLITATGQRVTLRCSPRSGDLSVYWYQQSLDQGLQFLIQYYNGEERAKGNILERFSAQQFPDLHSELNLSSLELGDSALYFCASSGGQGRNSPLHFGNGTRLTVT.

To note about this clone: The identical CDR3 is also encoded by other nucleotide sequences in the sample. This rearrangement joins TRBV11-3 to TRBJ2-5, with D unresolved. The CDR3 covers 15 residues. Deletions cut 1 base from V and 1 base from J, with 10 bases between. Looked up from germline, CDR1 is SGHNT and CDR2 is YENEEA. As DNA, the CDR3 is TGTGCCAGCAGCTTAGGGCTCGCGGTCCAAGAGACCCAGTACTTC. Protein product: CASSLGLAVQETQYF.

The CDR3 here is CASSGLRAAGTGNSPLHF. For the CDR3, the DNA is TGTGCCAGCAGCGGGTTGCGTGCAGCGGGGACAGGGAATTCACCCCTCCACTTT. The V and J genes are TRBV5-6 and TRBJ1-6, with TRBD1 identical over 9 bases. J gave up 7 bases and V 4 bases, and 15 bases lay outside the gene matches. Per the germline V gene, CDR1 is SGHDT and CDR2 is YYEEEE. The CDR3 contains 18 residues.

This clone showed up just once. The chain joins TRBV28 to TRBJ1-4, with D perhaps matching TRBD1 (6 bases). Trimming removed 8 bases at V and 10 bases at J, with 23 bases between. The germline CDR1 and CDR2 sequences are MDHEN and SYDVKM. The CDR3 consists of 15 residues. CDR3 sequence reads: CASSLGGGPGPKLFF. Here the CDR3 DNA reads TGTGCCAGCTCCCTCGGGGGGGGGCCCGGGCCAAAACTGTTTTTT.

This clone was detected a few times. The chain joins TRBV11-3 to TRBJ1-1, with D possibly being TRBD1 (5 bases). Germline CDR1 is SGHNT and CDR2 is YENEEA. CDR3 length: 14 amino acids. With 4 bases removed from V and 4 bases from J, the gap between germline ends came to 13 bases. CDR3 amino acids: CASSSHGGSTEAFF. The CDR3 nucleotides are TGTGCCAGCAGCTCTCACGGGGGAAGCACTGAAGCTTTCTTT.

CDR3 sequence reads: CASSPRLAGGVDTQYF. The CDR3 nucleotides read TGTGCCAGCAGTCCTCGACTAGCGGGGGGGGTAGATACGCAGTATTTT. The chain employs TRBV28 and TRBJ2-3; 14 positions agree with TRBD2. Trimming cost V 5 bases and J 5 bases; bases outside gene matches: 6. Germline CDR1 is MDHEN and CDR2 is SYDVKM. This CDR3 region has 16 residues.

The CDR3 reads CASSRSLYRSYEQYF. The DNA of the CDR3 is TGCGCCAGCAGTCGTTCCCTGTACAGATCCTACGAGCAGTACTTC. This chain connects TRBV23-1 to TRBJ2-7; D is unresolved. TRBV23-1 is labeled an ORF, and its function is uncertain. Trimming took 4 bases from V and 1 from J, leaving 14 bases between them. CDR3 length equals 15 residues.

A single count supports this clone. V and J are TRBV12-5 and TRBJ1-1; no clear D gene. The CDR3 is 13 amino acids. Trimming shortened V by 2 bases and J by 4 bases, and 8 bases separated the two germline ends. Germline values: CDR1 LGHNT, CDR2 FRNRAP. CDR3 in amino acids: CASGLRGGTEAFF. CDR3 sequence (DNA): TGTGCTAGTGGTTTGCGGGGTGGCACTGAAGCTTTCTTT. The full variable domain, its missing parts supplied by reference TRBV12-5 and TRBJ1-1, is DARVTQTPRHKVTEMGQEVTMRCQPILGHNTVFWYRQTMMQGLELLAYFRNRAPLDDSGMPKDRFSAEMPDATLATLKIQPSEPRDSAVYFCASGLRGGTEAFFGQGTRLTVV.

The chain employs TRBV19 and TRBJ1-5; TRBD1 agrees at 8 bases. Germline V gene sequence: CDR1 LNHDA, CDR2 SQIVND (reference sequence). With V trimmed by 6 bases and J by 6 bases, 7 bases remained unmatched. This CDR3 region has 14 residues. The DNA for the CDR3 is TGTGCCAGTAGCCGACAGGGGTTAAGTCAGCCCCAGCATTTT. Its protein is CASSRQGLSQPQHF.

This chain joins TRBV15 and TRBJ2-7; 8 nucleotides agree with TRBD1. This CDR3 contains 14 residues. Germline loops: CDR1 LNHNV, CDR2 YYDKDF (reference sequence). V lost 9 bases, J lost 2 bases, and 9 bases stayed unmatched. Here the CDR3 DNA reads TGTGCCACAGCCTTAGGACAGGGACCCTACGAGCAGTACTTC. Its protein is CATALGQGPYEQYF.

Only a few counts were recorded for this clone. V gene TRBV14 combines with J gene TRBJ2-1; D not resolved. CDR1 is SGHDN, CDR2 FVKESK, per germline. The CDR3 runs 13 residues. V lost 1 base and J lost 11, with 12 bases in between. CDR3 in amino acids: CASSQGASSKQFF. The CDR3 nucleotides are TGTGCCAGCAGCCAAGGGGCATCTTCAAAGCAGTTCTTC. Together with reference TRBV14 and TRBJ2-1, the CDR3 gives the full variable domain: EAGVTQFPSHSVIEKGQTVTLRCDPISGHDNLYWYRRVMGKEIKFLLHFVKESKQDESGMPNNRFLAERTGGTYSTLKVQPAELEDSGVYFCASSQGASSKQFFGPGTRLTVL.

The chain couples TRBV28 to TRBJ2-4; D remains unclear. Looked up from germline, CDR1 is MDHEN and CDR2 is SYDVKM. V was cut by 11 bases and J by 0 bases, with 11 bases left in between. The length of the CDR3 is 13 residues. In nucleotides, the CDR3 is TGTGCCTCCAAGGAGCTAGCCAAAAACATTCAGTACTTC. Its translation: CASKELAKNIQYF.

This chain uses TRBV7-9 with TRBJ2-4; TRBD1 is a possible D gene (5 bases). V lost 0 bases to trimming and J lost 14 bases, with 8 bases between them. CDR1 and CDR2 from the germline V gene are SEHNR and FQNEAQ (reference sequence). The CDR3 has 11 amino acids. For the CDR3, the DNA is TGTGCCAGCAGCTTAGCAGGGGTGGAGTACTTC. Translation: CASSLAGVEYF.

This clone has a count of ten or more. CDR3 sequence: CASRNRRNSNQPQHF. The CDR3 DNA sequence: TGTGCCAGCAGGAACCGACGAAATAGCAATCAGCCCCAGCATTTT. This chain joins TRBV6-6 and TRBJ1-5; D call uncertain. The germline V and J ends were trimmed by 6 bases and 0 bases, with 12 bases remaining between them. The CDR3 has 15 residues. The germline V gene has CDR1 MNHNY and CDR2 SVGAGI (reference sequence).

CDR3 in amino acids: CASSVGPTYEQYF. The DNA for the CDR3 is TGTGCCAGCAGCGTAGGCCCAACCTACGAGCAGTACTTC. This chain uses TRBV9 with TRBJ2-7; no definite D call. The CDR3 extends over 13 amino acids. CDR1 is SGDLS, CDR2 YYNGEE, per germline. V gave up 0 bases and J gave up 2 bases, with 6 bases separating them. Filled out from reference TRBV9 and TRBJ2-7, the complete variable domain reads DSGVTQTPKHLITATGQRVTLRCSPRSGDLSVYWYQQSLDQGLQFLIQYYNGEERAKGNILERFSAQQFPDLHSELNLSSLELGDSALYFCASSVGPTYEQYFGPGTRLTVT.